These 29 T cell receptor beta chains came from one sample sequenced in a study of vaccination effects on CD4 cells after COVID-19. Antigens for these TCRs are unknown. Method: immunoSEQ multiplex PCR; TCRdb's copy keeps in-frame clones and lacks some. The data hold roughly 63,000 clones, with around 78% observed a single time. Pools of viral peptides were used by the ViraFEST assay to expand antigen-specific CD4+ T cells ahead of sequencing. Subsequent to 10 days of culture, CD4+ T cells were isolated. Either the BNT162b2 or mRNA-1273 vaccine was given to participants in two doses. Sequenced here: CD4+ T cells from PBMCs cultured with HCoV-OC43 spike peptides, sampled after COVID-19 vaccination. Subset in this sample: HCoV-OC43 spike overlapping peptide pool stimulation. These receptors were taken from a human donor who received a COVID-19 vaccine.

Only a few counts were recorded for this clone. Written as DNA, the CDR3 is TGTGCCAGTAGTATAGATTACTCACTTAACTATGGCTACACCTTC. This gives the protein CASSIDYSLNYGYTF. J is TRBJ1-2 and V is TRBV19; no firm D call. Germline-derived CDR1 and CDR2 are LNHDA and SQIVND (reference sequence). Trimming stripped 0 bases from V and 1 base from J, with 9 bases between. The CDR3 loop spans 15 amino acids.

The chain combines TRBV4-1 with TRBJ1-1; D uncertain. Germline V gene sequence: CDR1 MGHRA, CDR2 YSYEKL. Trimming took 1 base from V and 1 from J, leaving 7 bases between them. The length of the CDR3 is 14 residues. The DNA for the CDR3 is TGCGCCAGCAGCCAAGCTCAGGAGAACACTGAAGCTTTCTTT. Translated, it gives CASSQAQENTEAFF.

The rearrangement links TRBV9 to TRBJ1-1; D remains unclear. Per germline, CDR1 SGDLS and CDR2 YYNGEE. Trimming left V 0 bases short and J 1 base short, with 13 bases between. This CDR3 is built from 16 residues. DNA of the CDR3: TGTGCCAGCAGCGTAGTAACCTCTTGGAGGAACACTGAAGCTTTCTTT. Translation: CASSVVTSWRNTEAFF.

The CDR3 loop reads CASSDGQTGYTF. The CDR3 DNA sequence: TGTGCCAGCAGTGACGGACAGACTGGCTACACCTTC. The J gene is TRBJ1-2, the V gene TRBV25-1; D is perhaps TRBD1 (6 bases). The V end was cut by 3 bases, the J end by 7 bases, with 9 bases between. Germline loops: CDR1 MGHDK, CDR2 SYGVNS. The CDR3 has 12 residues.

This clone was counted between two and nine times. This chain uses TRBV6-5 with TRBJ1-2; D unresolved. Trimming shortened V by 0 bases and J by 4 bases, and 9 bases separated the two germline ends. CDR3 length equals 14 residues. The germline gives CDR1 MNHEY, CDR2 SVGAGI. As DNA, the CDR3 is TGTGCCAGCAGTTACTCGAAGGGCAGCTATGGCTACACCTTC. It translates to CASSYSKGSYGYTF.

The chain uses TRBV2 and TRBJ1-1; D is uncertain. The CDR3 has 13 amino acids. V was shortened by 7 bases and J by 3 bases, with 12 bases between the two germline ends. The germline gives CDR1 SNHLY, CDR2 FYNNEI. The DNA of the CDR3 is TGTGCCAGCATCCTCTTATGGCACACTGAAGCTTTCTTT. Its protein is CASILLWHTEAFF.

The genes are TRBV30 and TRBJ2-7; the D gene is possibly TRBD2 (6 bases). Germline CDR1 reads GTSNPN; CDR2 reads SVGIG (reference sequence). This CDR3 spans 15 amino acids. V lost 0 bases, J lost 4 bases, and 16 bases lay in between. CDR3 sequence (DNA): TGTGCCTGGAGTGTATCTGACCCAGGGAGGTACGAGCAGTACGTC. As protein: CAWSVSDPGRYEQYV.

The V gene is TRBV3-1 (or the pseudogene TRBV3-2), the J gene TRBJ1-2; perhaps TRBD1 as D (6 bases). The CDR3 loop spans 14 amino acids. The V end was cut by 3 bases, the J end by 4 bases, with 12 bases between. Per germline, CDR1 LGHDT and CDR2 YNNKEL (reference sequence). Here the CDR3 reads CASSQAQGTYGYTF. DNA for the CDR3: TGTGCCAGCAGCCAGGCACAGGGAACCTATGGCTACACCTTC.

The chain carries TRBV2 and TRBJ1-1, with TRBD1 as a possible D gene (5 bases). This CDR3 contains 15 residues. Trimming left V 0 bases short and J 3 bases short, with 11 bases between. CDR1 is SNHLY, CDR2 FYNNEI, per germline. CDR3 coding DNA: TGTGCCAGCAGTGAAGCCAGGGCTACGTACACTGAAGCTTTCTTT. Its translation is CASSEARATYTEAFF.

This chain connects TRBV18 to TRBJ2-2; D is uncertain. V was trimmed by 2 bases and J by 3 bases, leaving 10 bases between them. CDR1 is KGHSH and CDR2 is LQKENI in the germline V gene. The CDR3 runs 15 residues. This CDR3 is CASSPVTADTGELFF. The CDR3 bases are TGTGCCAGCTCACCAGTCACAGCTGACACCGGGGAGCTGTTTTTT.

Only a few counts were recorded for this clone. The V gene is TRBV3-1 (or the pseudogene TRBV3-2), the J gene TRBJ2-7; D is uncertain. This CDR3 comprises 15 residues. Germline assignment: CDR1 LGHDT and CDR2 YNNKEL (reference sequence). V dropped 4 bases and J dropped 3 bases, with 16 bases sitting between them. In DNA form, the CDR3 reads TGTGCCAGCAGCCCATTGATATTAGACAACTACGAGCAGTACGTC. Its protein is CASSPLILDNYEQYV.

The V and J genes are TRBV3-1 (or the pseudogene TRBV3-2) and TRBJ2-2, with D maybe TRBD2 (6 bases). Germline assignment: CDR1 LGHDT and CDR2 YNNKEL (reference sequence). Trimming pared 3 bases from V and 4 bases from J, leaving 6 bases between. The CDR3 has 13 residues. The DNA of the CDR3 is TGTGCCAGCAGCCAGGGAGGCACCGGGGAGCTGTTTTTT. As protein: CASSQGGTGELFF.

The rearrangement links TRBV7-2 to TRBJ1-3, with D perhaps matching TRBD1 (5 bases). Per germline, CDR1 SGHTA and CDR2 FQGNSA. The V end was cut by 5 bases, the J end by 0 bases, with 11 bases between. The CDR3 runs 15 residues. CDR3 amino acids: CASSLDRASGNTIYF. The DNA of the CDR3 is TGTGCCAGCAGCCTAGACAGAGCCTCTGGAAACACCATATATTTT. Looking up the rest from reference TRBV7-2 and TRBJ1-3 gives the full variable domain: GAGVSQSPSNKVTEKGKDVELRCDPISGHTALYWYRQSLGQGLEFLIYFQGNSAPDKSGLPSDRFSAERTGGSVSTLTIQRTQQEDSAVYLCASSLDRASGNTIYFGEGSWLTVV.

This clone has a handful of counts. This chain joins TRBV28 and TRBJ2-2, with TRBD1 identical over 9 bases. This CDR3 region has 15 residues. Germline V lookup: CDR1 MDHEN, CDR2 SYDVKM. V gave up 2 bases and J gave up 7 bases; unmatched junction bases: 5. The CDR3 DNA is TGTGCCAGCAGTTTAGGGGGGACAGGGAGCGGGGAGCTGTTTTTT. Translating it yields CASSLGGTGSGELFF.

This clone was seen once. The J gene is TRBJ2-3, the V gene TRBV11-2; D uncertain. V lost 0 bases, J lost 0 bases, and 10 bases lay in between. CDR1 and CDR2 (germline): SGHAT, FQNNGV. This CDR3 contains 16 residues. For the CDR3, the DNA is TGTGCCAGCAGCTTAGATTGGGTGAGAAGCACAGATACGCAGTATTTT. Its translation is CASSLDWVRSTDTQYF.

The J gene is TRBJ2-1, the V gene TRBV7-9; possibly TRBD2 for D (6 bases). Deletions cut 8 bases from V and 2 bases from J, with 10 bases between. The germline V gene encodes CDR1 SEHNR and CDR2 FQNEAQ (reference sequence). CDR3 length: 13 residues. The CDR3: CASLPGAYNEQFF. Written as DNA, the CDR3 is TGTGCCAGCCTCCCGGGGGCCTACAATGAGCAGTTCTTC. Full variable domain (rest looked up from reference TRBV7-9 and TRBJ2-1): DTGVSQNPRHKITKRGQNVTFRCDPISEHNRLYWYRQTLGQGPEFLTYFQNEAQLEKSRLLSDRFSAERPKGSFSTLEIQRTEQGDSAMYLCASLPGAYNEQFFGPGTRLTVL.

The V call is TRBV2, the J call TRBJ2-5, with a tentative D call TRBD2 (5 bases). With 7 bases removed from V and 2 bases from J, the gap between germline ends came to 11 bases. Looked up from germline, CDR1 is SNHLY and CDR2 is FYNNEI. The CDR3 totals 13 residues. The CDR3: CASISGGQETQYF. In DNA, the CDR3 is TGTGCCAGCATCTCAGGAGGTCAAGAGACCCAGTACTTC. The full variable domain, its missing parts supplied by reference TRBV2 and TRBJ2-5, is EPEVTQTPSHQVTQMGQEVILRCVPISNHLYFYWYRQILGQKVEFLVSFYNNEISEKSEIFDDQFSVERPDGSNFTLKIRSTKLEDSAMYFCASISGGQETQYFGPGTRLLVL.

This clone has more than one count but fewer than ten. The V call is TRBV19, the J call TRBJ2-1; maybe TRBD1 (7 bases). CDR3 length: 16 residues. Germline V CDR1 and CDR2: LNHDA, SQIVND (reference sequence). Trimming left V 9 bases short and J 8 bases short, with 26 bases between. CDR3 protein: CASPTPNRGPGDEQFF. The DNA for the CDR3 is TGTGCCAGCCCGACCCCTAACAGGGGCCCGGGGGATGAGCAGTTCTTC.

This chain links TRBV5-1 with TRBJ2-1; perhaps D is TRBD1 or TRBD2 (5 bases each). V was pared by 4 bases and J by 9 bases, with 23 bases between. Looked up from germline, CDR1 is SGHRS and CDR2 is YFSETQ. CDR3 length: 16 residues. The CDR3 reads CASSHGLGVGPAEQFF. In DNA form, the CDR3 reads TGCGCCAGCAGCCACGGGCTGGGGGTGGGGCCGGCTGAGCAGTTCTTC.

The chain uses TRBV3-1 (or the pseudogene TRBV3-2) and TRBJ1-5; 7 nucleotides line up with TRBD1. V lost 3 bases, J lost 4 bases, and 0 bases stayed unmatched. The CDR3 spans 13 residues. CDR1 is LGHDT, CDR2 YNNKEL, per germline (reference sequence). CDR3 sequence reads: CASSQTGNQPQHF. DNA for the CDR3: TGTGCCAGCAGCCAGACAGGGAATCAGCCCCAGCATTTT.

This rearrangement joins TRBV24-1 to TRBJ2-1, with D possibly being TRBD1 (6 bases). CDR1 is KGHDR, CDR2 SFDVKD, per germline. Trimming removed 6 bases from V and 1 base from J, with 15 bases in between. The CDR3 covers 16 residues. As DNA, the CDR3 is TGTGCCACCAGTCAGCAGACAGGCGAGTCCTACAATGAGCAGTTCTTC. Residues: CATSQQTGESYNEQFF.

The genes are TRBV7-9 and TRBJ2-3; TRBD2 matches at 7 bases. Germline V gene data show CDR1 as SEHNR and CDR2 as FQNEAQ (reference sequence). Trimming removed 5 bases from V and 1 base from J; junction bases left unmatched: 3. The CDR3 runs to 14 residues. This CDR3 reads CASSASGGTDTQYF. The CDR3, as DNA: TGTGCCAGCAGCGCAAGCGGGGGCACAGATACGCAGTATTTT.

V usage is TRBV6-1 and J usage is TRBJ1-1; possible D gene TRBD1, 5 bases. V dropped 3 bases and J dropped 11 bases, with 16 bases sitting between them. The V gene's germline CDR1 is MNHNS and CDR2 SASEGT. This CDR3 has 13 residues. The CDR3 region is CASSEAQALVAFF. The CDR3 region has the DNA TGTGCCAGCAGTGAGGCACAGGCCCTCGTGGCTTTCTTT.

The J gene is TRBJ2-7, the V gene TRBV5-1; D unclear. Trimming shortened V by 5 bases and J by 0 bases, and 12 bases separated the two germline ends. Germline V lookup: CDR1 SGHRS, CDR2 YFSETQ. The CDR3 contains 14 residues. The CDR3: CASRPDTSSYEQYV. The CDR3 region has the DNA TGCGCCAGCAGACCAGACACGAGCTCCTACGAGCAGTACGTC.

This clone was counted a few times. The chain recombines TRBV27 with TRBJ1-5, with D possibly TRBD1 on 6 matching bases. This CDR3 has 15 amino acids. Germline V gene lookup returns CDR1 MNHEY and CDR2 SMNVEV (reference sequence). V lost 5 bases to trimming and J lost 4 bases, with 15 bases between them. CDR3 DNA sequence: TGTGCCAGCAGTAGAGGGACATTGGTTAATCAGCCCCAGCATTTT. Translation: CASSRGTLVNQPQHF.

V is TRBV30 and J is TRBJ2-3, with D unresolved. In germline, CDR1 is GTSNPN, CDR2 SVGIG (reference sequence). This CDR3 is built from 12 residues. The V and J ends lost 7 bases and 0 bases respectively, with 8 bases between them. The CDR3 protein is CAYSTSTDTQYF. CDR3 sequence (DNA): TGTGCCTACTCCACCAGCACAGATACGCAGTATTTT.

The V and J genes are TRBV7-9 and TRBJ1-6, with no clear D. V was shortened by 5 bases and J by 10 bases, with 18 bases between the two germline ends. The CDR3 is 15 amino acids. Germline CDR1 SEHNR, CDR2 FQNEAQ (reference sequence). CDR3 sequence: CASSLGRPELSPLHF. Here the CDR3 DNA reads TGTGCCAGCAGCCTGGGTCGGCCCGAATTGTCACCCCTCCACTTT. Combining the CDR3 with reference TRBV7-9 and TRBJ1-6 gives the whole variable domain DTGVSQNPRHKITKRGQNVTFRCDPISEHNRLYWYRQTLGQGPEFLTYFQNEAQLEKSRLLSDRFSAERPKGSFSTLEIQRTEQGDSAMYLCASSLGRPELSPLHFGNGTRLTVT.

This rearrangement joins TRBV4-1 to TRBJ2-5, with no clear D. Germline values: CDR1 MGHRA, CDR2 YSYEKL. CDR3 length: 11 residues. V gave up 3 bases and J gave up 1 base, with 0 bases separating them. The CDR3: CASSHQETQYF. DNA of the CDR3: TGCGCCAGCAGCCACCAAGAGACCCAGTACTTC.

The chain links TRBV3-1 (or the pseudogene TRBV3-2) to TRBJ2-3; 11 bases align to TRBD2. The CDR3 has 20 residues. The germline V gene encodes CDR1 LGHDT and CDR2 YNNKEL (reference sequence). With 0 bases clipped from V and 0 bases from J, the junction kept 11 bases outside the gene matches. The CDR3 sequence is CASSQDPVAGGRLSTDTQYF. The CDR3, as DNA: TGTGCCAGCAGCCAAGATCCCGTAGCGGGGGGGAGGTTGAGCACAGATACGCAGTATTTT.